These 2 T cell receptor beta chains were sequenced from one sample in a study of T cells in Graves' hyperthyroidism and ophthalmopathy. Amplification targeted TCR beta CDR3 regions from RNA transcripts. A first-round RT-PCR of the TCR CDR3 used the HTBI primer set. TCRdb independently ran MiXCR on the multiplex PCR reads; one entry per CDR3 protein. The sample contains more than 550,000 distinct CDR3 sequences, about 45% of which appear only once. The sample comprised peripheral blood or thyroid tissue (not recorded which). The receptors were sampled from an adult man with Graves' disease, either hyperthyroidism or ophthalmopathy (not recorded which).

This clonotype appeared a few times. The CDR3 DNA is TGCAGTGCTAGAGTGGACAGGGAGGATGGCTACACCTTC. It yields the protein CSARVDREDGYTF. The chain recombines TRBV20-1 with TRBJ1-2; 8 nucleotides match TRBD1. The CDR3 is 13 residues long. J gave up 6 bases and V 1 base, and 4 bases lay outside the gene matches. The germline gives CDR1 DFQATT, CDR2 SNEGSKA (reference sequence).

There are many counts of this clonotype. The rearrangement joins TRBV24-1 to TRBJ2-5; 8 bases align to TRBD1. This CDR3 is 15 amino acids long. The junction had 8 bases not matched to a gene; V was cut back by 4 bases and J by 5 bases. CDR1 KGHDR and CDR2 SFDVKD come from the germline V gene. The CDR3 region is CATSDLQGAQETQYF. For the CDR3, the DNA is TGTGCCACCAGTGACCTGCAGGGGGCCCAGGAGACCCAGTACTTC.